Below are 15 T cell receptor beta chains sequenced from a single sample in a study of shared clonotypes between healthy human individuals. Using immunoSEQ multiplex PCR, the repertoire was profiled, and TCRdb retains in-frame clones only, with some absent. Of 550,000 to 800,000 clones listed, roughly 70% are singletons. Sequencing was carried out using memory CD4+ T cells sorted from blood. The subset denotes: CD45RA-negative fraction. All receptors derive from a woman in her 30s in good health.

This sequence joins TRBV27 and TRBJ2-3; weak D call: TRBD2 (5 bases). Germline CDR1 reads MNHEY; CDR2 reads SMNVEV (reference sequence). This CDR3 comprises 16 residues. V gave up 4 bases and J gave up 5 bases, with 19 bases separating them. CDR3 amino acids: CASSSFGSPEGDTQYF. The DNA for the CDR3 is TGTGCCAGCAGTTCTTTCGGGTCCCCCGAGGGAGATACGCAGTATTTT.

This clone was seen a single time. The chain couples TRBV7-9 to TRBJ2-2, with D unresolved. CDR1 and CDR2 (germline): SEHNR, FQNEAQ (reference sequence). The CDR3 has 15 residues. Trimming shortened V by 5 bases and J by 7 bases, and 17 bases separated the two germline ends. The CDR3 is CASSQDGRTGGELFF. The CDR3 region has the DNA TGTGCCAGCAGCCAGGACGGCCGAACGGGCGGGGAGCTGTTTTTT.

The DNA for the CDR3 is TGTGCCAGCAGACGATATCTAGGGCAGCCCCAGCATTTT. This gives the protein CASRRYLGQPQHF. The J gene is TRBJ1-5, the V gene TRBV2; no clear D gene. V was clipped by 6 bases and J by 7 bases, with 13 bases between them. The CDR3 is 13 residues long. CDR1 and CDR2 (germline): SNHLY, FYNNEI.

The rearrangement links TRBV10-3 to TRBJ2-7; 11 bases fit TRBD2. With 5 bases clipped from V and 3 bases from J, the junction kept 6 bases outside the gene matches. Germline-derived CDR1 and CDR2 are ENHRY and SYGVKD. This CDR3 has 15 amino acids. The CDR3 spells CAISSGLADSYEQYF. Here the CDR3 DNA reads TGTGCCATCAGTTCGGGACTAGCGGATAGCTACGAGCAGTACTTC.

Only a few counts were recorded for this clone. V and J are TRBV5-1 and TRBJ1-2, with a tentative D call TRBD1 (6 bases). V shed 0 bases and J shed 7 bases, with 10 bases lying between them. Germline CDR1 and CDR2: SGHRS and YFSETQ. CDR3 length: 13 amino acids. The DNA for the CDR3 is TGCGCCAGCAGCTTGGTGGGACACAGTGGCTACACCTTC. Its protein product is CASSLVGHSGYTF.

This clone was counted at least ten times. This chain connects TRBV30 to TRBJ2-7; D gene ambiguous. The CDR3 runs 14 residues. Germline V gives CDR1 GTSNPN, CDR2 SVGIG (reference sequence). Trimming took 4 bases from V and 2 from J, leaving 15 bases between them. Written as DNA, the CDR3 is TGTGCCTGGATTCGTTTCGCTGGGACCTACGAGCAGTACTTC. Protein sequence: CAWIRFAGTYEQYF.

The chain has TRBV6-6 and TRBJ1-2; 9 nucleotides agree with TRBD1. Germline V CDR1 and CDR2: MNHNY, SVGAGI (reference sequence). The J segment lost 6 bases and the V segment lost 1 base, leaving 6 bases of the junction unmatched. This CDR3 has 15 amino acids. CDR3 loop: CASSYYHRGLDGYTF. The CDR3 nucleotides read TGTGCCAGCAGTTACTATCACAGGGGGCTAGATGGCTACACCTTC.

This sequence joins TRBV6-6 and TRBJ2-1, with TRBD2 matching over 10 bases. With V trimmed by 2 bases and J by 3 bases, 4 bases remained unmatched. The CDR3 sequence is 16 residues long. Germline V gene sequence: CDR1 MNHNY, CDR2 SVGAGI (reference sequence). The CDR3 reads CASSYSSGGNYNEQFF. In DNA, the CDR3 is TGTGCCAGCAGTTACAGTAGCGGGGGGAACTACAATGAGCAGTTCTTC.

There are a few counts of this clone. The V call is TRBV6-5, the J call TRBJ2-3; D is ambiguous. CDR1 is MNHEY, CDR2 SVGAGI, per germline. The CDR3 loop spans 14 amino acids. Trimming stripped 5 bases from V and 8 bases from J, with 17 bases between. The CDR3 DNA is TGTGCCAGCAGTGGCCCTCGTAGCCAGCCTACGCAGTATTTT. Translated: CASSGPRSQPTQYF.

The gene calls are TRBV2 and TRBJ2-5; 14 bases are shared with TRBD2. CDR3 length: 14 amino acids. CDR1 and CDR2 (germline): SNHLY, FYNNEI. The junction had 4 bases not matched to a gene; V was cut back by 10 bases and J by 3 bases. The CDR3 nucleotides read TGTGCCATACCGGGACTAGCGGGAGAAGAGACCCAGTACTTC. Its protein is CAIPGLAGEETQYF.

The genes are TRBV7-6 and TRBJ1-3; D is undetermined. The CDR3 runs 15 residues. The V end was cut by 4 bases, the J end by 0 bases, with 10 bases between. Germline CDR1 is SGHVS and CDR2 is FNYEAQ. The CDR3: CASSWQDHSGNTIYF. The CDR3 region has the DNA TGTGCCAGCAGCTGGCAGGACCACTCTGGAAACACCATATATTTT.

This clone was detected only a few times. The CDR3 loop is CASSEVGLAGGAKFF. The CDR3 DNA reads as TGTGCCAGCAGTGAAGTAGGACTAGCGGGAGGGGCTAAGTTCTTC. The chain carries TRBV6-1 and TRBJ2-1; the match to TRBD2 covers 15 bases. CDR1 is MNHNS, CDR2 SASEGT, per germline. V lost 1 base and J lost 14; bases outside the gene matches: 6. This CDR3 has 15 amino acids.

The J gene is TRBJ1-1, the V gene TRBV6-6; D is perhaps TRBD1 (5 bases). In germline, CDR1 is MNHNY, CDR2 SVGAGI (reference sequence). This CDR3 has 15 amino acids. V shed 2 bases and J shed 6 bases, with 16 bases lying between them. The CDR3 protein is CASSYQRTGTAEAFF. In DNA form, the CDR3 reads TGTGCCAGCAGTTACCAACGGACCGGGACGGCTGAAGCTTTCTTT.

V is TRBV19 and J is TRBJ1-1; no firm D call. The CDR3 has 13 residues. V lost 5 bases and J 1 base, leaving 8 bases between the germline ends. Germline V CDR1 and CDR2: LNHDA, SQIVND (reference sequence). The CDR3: CASSVRENTEAFF. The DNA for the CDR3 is TGTGCCAGTAGTGTACGGGAGAACACTGAAGCTTTCTTT.

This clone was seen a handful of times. The CDR3 sequence: CASRTQTSGQADTQYF. DNA for the CDR3: TGCGCCAGCAGGACTCAAACTAGCGGCCAAGCGGATACGCAGTATTTT. The V and J genes are TRBV5-1 and TRBJ2-3, with 8 bases identical to TRBD2. Per germline, CDR1 SGHRS and CDR2 YFSETQ. V lost 5 bases to trimming and J lost 6 bases; unmatched junction nucleotides: 14. The CDR3 runs 16 residues.